The rows below give T cell receptor beta chains drawn from one sample of a study of T cells in narcolepsy. The assay was immunoSEQ multiplex PCR, and TCRdb's table has in-frame clones only and misses some. Among about 32,000 clones listed, roughly 80% were seen once. The sequencing sample was made of CD45RA- memory CD4+ T cells from PBMCs. These receptors originate from a human donor with narcolepsy. CDR3s include the opening cysteine and the closing phenylalanine or tryptophan. A D gene is named only where the DNA matches it firmly. Not all rows give a size; the values are once, few, many and, for expanded clones, a class.

abundance	v_gene	d_gene	j_gene	CDR3nt	CDR3aa
NA	TRBV5-8	TRBD2	TRBJ2-2	TGTGCCAGCAGCTTGGGGACTAGCGGGAGCCCCGGGGAGCTGTTTTTT	CASSLGTSGSPGELFF
NA	TRBV6-1	NA	TRBJ1-1	TGTGCCAGCAGTTCGGCCGGCTTTGAGAACACTGAAGCTTTCTTT	CASSSAGFENTEAFF
once	TRBV21-1	NA	TRBJ1-2	TGTGCCAGCACGCCTCTAGGGCAGTGTAACTATGGCTACACCTTC	CASTPLGQCNYGYTF
NA	TRBV5-1	TRBD1	TRBJ1-2	TGCGCCAGCAGCGACTGGACAGGGGGGCATGGCTACACCTTC	CASSDWTGGHGYTF
NA	TRBV9	TRBD1	TRBJ1-5	TGTGCCAGCAGCGCCGAGACAGGGGTTGATCAGCCCCAGCATTTT	CASSAETGVDQPQHF
NA	TRBV7-8	TRBD2	TRBJ2-3	TGTGCCAGCAGCTTAGCCCGAGGGGGACTAGCCACAGATACGCAGTATTTT	CASSLARGGLATDTQYF
NA	TRBV2	NA	TRBJ2-7	TGTGCCAGCAGAACTACAGGGCGGAACGAGCAGTACTTC	CASRTTGRNEQYF
NA	TRBV28	NA	TRBJ2-7	TGTGCCAGCAGTCACGGGGGCAGGAACTTGATCTACTCCTACGAGCAGTACTTC	CASSHGGRNLIYSYEQYF
NA	TRBV7-2	NA	TRBJ1-5	TGTGCCAGCAGCATGTACTCAGATCAGCCCCAGCATTTT	CASSMYSDQPQHF
NA	TRBV7-8	NA	TRBJ2-7	TGTGCCAGCAGCTTAGGCCAAGGCCAAGGGGGGTACGAGCAGTACTTC	CASSLGQGQGGYEQYF
few	TRBV6-1	TRBD2	TRBJ2-1	TGTGCCAGCAGTGTAGCGGGAGGAGTGGGGCACAATGAGCAGTTCTTC	CASSVAGGVGHNEQFF
NA	TRBV7-9	NA	TRBJ1-4	TGTGCCAGCAGCCGCGGGGAGGGTGAAAAACTGTTTTTT	CASSRGEGEKLFF
few	TRBV7-2	TRBD2	TRBJ2-3	TGTGCCAGCAGCCTGTCTAGCGGCCTTAGCACAGATACGCAGTATTTT	CASSLSSGLSTDTQYF
NA	TRBV5-4	NA	TRBJ2-1	TGTGCCAGCAGCTCCGTTGTGTACAATGAGCAGTTCTTC	CASSSVVYNEQFF
few	TRBV28	NA	TRBJ1-5	TGTGCCAGCAGCTGGGGTAGCAATCAGCCCCAGCATTTT	CASSWGSNQPQHF
few	TRBV25-1	TRBD1	TRBJ2-5	TGTGCCAGCAGCCAGACAGGGTTAGAGACCCAGTACTTC	CASSQTGLETQYF
once	TRBV15	NA	TRBJ2-6	TGTGCCACCAGCAGAGTGGGCTCTGGGGCCAACGTCCTGACTTTC	CATSRVGSGANVLTF
NA	TRBV6-1	NA	TRBJ1-5	TGTGCCAGCAGTGAAGGGTGGAGTCATAGCAATCAGCCCCAGCATTTT	CASSEGWSHSNQPQHF
NA	TRBV7-8	TRBD1	TRBJ1-5	TGTGCCAGCAGCTTAGTAGGGGGCGGGGGCCCCAATCAGCCCCAGCATTTT	CASSLVGGGGPNQPQHF
few	TRBV4-1	TRBD1	TRBJ1-5	TGCGCCAGCAGCCAAGCGCCGGGACAGGGCCCCCAGCCCCAGCATTTT	CASSQAPGQGPQPQHF